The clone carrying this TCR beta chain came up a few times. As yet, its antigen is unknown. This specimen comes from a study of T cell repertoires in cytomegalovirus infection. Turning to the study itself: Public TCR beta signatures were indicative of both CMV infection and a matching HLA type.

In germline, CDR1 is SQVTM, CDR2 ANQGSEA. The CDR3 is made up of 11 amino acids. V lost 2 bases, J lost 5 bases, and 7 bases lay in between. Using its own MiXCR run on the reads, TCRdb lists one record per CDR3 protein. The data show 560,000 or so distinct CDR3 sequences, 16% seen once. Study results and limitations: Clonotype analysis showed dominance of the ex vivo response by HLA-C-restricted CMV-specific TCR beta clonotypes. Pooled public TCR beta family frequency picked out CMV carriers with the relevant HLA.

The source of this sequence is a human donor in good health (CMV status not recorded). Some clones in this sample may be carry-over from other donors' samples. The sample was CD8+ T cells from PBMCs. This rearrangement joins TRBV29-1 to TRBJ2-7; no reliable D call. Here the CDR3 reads CSVEWANEQYF. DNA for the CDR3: TGCAGCGTTGAATGGGCCAACGAGCAGTACTTC.